This T cell receptor beta chain stems from a study of blood T cell repertoires in COVID-19. The wider study: Donors in the United States, Italy and Spain gave samples during acute or convalescent COVID-19. In each case, the material was cDNA or gDNA derived from T cells, B-cell-depleted T cells, or PBMCs.

As originally analysed: For nucleated cells, counts were estimated from reference gene primer amplification. This table comes from immunoSEQ multiplex PCR, and its TCRdb copy is limited to in-frame clones, with some not included. V and J calls and clone size are given by that table; D and trimming were obtained from the DNA. Among about 33,000 clones listed, about 91% were seen once. CDR3 size: 14 residues. The germline V gene has CDR1 MDHEN and CDR2 SYDVKM. Trimming pared 4 bases from V and 2 bases from J, leaving 9 bases between. This clone was seen more than once but under ten times. The gene calls are TRBV28 and TRBJ1-5, with a weak D call TRBD1 (6 bases). Sequenced sample: peripheral blood. This receptor was taken from a human donor with active COVID-19. The donor label of this sample is uncertain. The CDR3 region has the DNA TGTGCCAGCAGTTGGTGGACAGGCAATCAGCCCCAGCATTTT. This codes for CASSWWTGNQPQHF.